Here is one T cell receptor (beta chain) with its context. Some clones are missing from TCRdb's copy, which holds only in-frame ones; the method was immunoSEQ multiplex PCR. The data show 30,000 to 45,000 clones, with roughly 88% seen just once and 1.2% held by the top ten. The data derive from a study of T cell changes during pregnancy in multiple sclerosis. This CDR3 has 16 residues. Per germline, CDR1 SGHNT and CDR2 YYREEE (reference sequence). The germline V and J ends were trimmed by 0 bases and 1 base, with 14 bases remaining between them. The chain is built from TRBV5-4 and TRBJ2-7; tentatively, D is TRBD2 (5 bases). The sample consisted of CD4+ T cells from peripheral blood mononuclear cells, taken before pregnancy. The sequence was collected from a female donor with multiple sclerosis, enrolled in a pregnancy study. The CDR3 sequence: CASSLESGLASYEQYF. The CDR3, as DNA: TGTGCCAGCAGCTTGGAGTCGGGGTTGGCGTCCTACGAGCAGTACTTC.